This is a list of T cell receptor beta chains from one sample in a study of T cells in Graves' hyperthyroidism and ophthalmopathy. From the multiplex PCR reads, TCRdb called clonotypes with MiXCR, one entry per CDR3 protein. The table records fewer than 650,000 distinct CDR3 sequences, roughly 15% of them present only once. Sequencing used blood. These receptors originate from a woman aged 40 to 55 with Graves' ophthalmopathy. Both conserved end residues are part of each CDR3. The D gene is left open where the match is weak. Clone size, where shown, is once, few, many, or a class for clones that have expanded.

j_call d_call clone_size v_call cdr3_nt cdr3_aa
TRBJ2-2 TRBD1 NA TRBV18 TGTGCCAGCTCACCAGGGACAGAGAACACCGGGGAGCTGTTTTTT CASSPGTENTGELFF
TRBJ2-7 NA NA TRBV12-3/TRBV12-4 TGTGCCAGCAGTTCGGCATCAGAGCAGTACTTC CASSSASEQYF
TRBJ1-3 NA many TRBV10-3 TGTGCCATCAGTGAGCCCCGGGCTGGAAACACCATATATTTT CAISEPRAGNTIYF
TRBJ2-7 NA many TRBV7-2 TGTGCCAGCAGCTTAGACCGCCAGGGCGGCGAGCAGTACTTC CASSLDRQGGEQYF
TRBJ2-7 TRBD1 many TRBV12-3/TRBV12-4 TGTGCCAGCAGCTGGGACAGGGTTGAGCAGTACTTC CASSWDRVEQYF
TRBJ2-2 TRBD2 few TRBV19 TGTGCCAGTAGTATAGAGGCTAGCGGGGTCGCGAACACCGGGGAGCTGTTTTTT CASSIEASGVANTGELFF
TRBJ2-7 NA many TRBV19 TGTGCCAGTAGTATGCTTGGCGGAAGCTCCTACGAGCAGTACTTC CASSMLGGSSYEQYF
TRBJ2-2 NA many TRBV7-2 TGTGCCAGCAGCTTATCGGCCTTTTACACCGGGGAGCTGTTTTTT CASSLSAFYTGELFF
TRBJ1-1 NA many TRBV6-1 TGTGCCAGCAGTGAAACTACCCTCGGCGGAGCTTTCTTT CASSETTLGGAFF
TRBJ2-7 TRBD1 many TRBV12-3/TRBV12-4 TGTGCCAGCAGCGGTTTAGGGACAGGGGTTTTCGAGCAGTACTTC CASSGLGTGVFEQYF
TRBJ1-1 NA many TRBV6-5 TGTGCCAGCAGTTACTCGACTAGGACTGAAGCTTTCTTT CASSYSTRTEAFF
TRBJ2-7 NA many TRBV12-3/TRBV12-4 TGTGCCAGCAGTTACGATAGCTCCTACGAGCAGTACTTC CASSYDSSYEQYF
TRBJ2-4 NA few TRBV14 TGTGCCAGCAGCCAGTACGACATTCAGTACTTC CASSQYDIQYF
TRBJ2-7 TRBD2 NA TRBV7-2 TGTGCCAGCAGCCCTCAAGCGGGAGACTCCTACGAGCAGTACTTC CASSPQAGDSYEQYF
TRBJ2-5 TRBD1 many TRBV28 TGTGCCAGCAGTTTTAGTGAGGGACAGGATCAAGAGACCCAGTACTTC CASSFSEGQDQETQYF
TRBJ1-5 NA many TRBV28 TGTGCCAGCAGTTTAGAACAGGTTCAGCCCCAGCATTTT CASSLEQVQPQHF
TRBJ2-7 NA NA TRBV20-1 TGCAGTGCTAGGTCTCCAACATCCCTCTACGAGCAGTACTTC CSARSPTSLYEQYF
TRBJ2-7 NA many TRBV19 TGTGCCAGTAGTATGGGGGCTCCACCGGGGATCTACGAGCAGTACTTC CASSMGAPPGIYEQYF
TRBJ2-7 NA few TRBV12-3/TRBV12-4 TGTGCCAGCAGCGTCCGGGACACCCTAGGATACTACGAGCAGTACTTC CASSVRDTLGYYEQYF
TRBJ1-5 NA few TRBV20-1 TGCAGTGCTAGAGATTTAATTCAGCCCCAGCATTTT CSARDLIQPQHF
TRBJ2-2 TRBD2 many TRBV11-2 TGTGCCAGCAGTCCCTCTAGCGGGAGCAACACCGGGGAGCTGTTTTTT CASSPSSGSNTGELFF
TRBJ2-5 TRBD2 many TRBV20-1 TGCAGTGCAAGCGAGGCGGGGGTAGCGGAACAAGAGACCCAGTACTTC CSASEAGVAEQETQYF
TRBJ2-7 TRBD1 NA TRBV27 TGTGCCAGCAGTTTCGTAGACAGGGTCCCCTACGAGCAGTACTTC CASSFVDRVPYEQYF
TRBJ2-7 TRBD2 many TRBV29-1 TGCAGCGTCTTTAGAGCGGGAGATAAGGGCGAGCAGTACTTC CSVFRAGDKGEQYF
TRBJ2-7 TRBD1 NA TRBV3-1 TGTGCCAGCAGCCCACAGGGGATTTATTACGAGCAGTACTTC CASSPQGIYYEQYF
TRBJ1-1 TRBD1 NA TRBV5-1 TGCGCCAGCAGCTTGGAGACAGGGCGAGAGAACACTGAAGCTTTCTTT CASSLETGRENTEAFF
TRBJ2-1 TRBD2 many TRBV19 TGTGCCAGTAGCCCTAGCGGGAGGTTTCCTTACAATGAGCAGTTCTTC CASSPSGRFPYNEQFF
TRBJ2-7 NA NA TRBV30 TGTGCCAGCACCGGGACGTCCCAGGCCTACGAGCAGTACTTC CASTGTSQAYEQYF
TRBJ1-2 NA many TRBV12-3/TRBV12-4 TGTGCCACCAGTACCGGGCAGACCCTCGGCTACACCTTC CATSTGQTLGYTF
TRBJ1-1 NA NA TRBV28 TGTGCCAGCAGATACACGAGACAGTTTTTCACTGAAGCTTTCTTT CASRYTRQFFTEAFF
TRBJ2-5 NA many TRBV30 TGTGCCTGGAGTGGACGGAAGAGAGGCCAGTACTTC CAWSGRKRGQYF
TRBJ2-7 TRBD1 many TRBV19 TGTGCCAGTAGTACCGGGACAGGGGATTACGAGCAGTACTTC CASSTGTGDYEQYF
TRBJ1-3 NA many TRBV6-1 TGTGCCAGCACCCAAGGATCTGGAAACACCATATATTTT CASTQGSGNTIYF
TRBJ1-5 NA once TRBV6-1 TGTGCCAGCACCCTCGGGAGAGTCAGCAATCAGCCCCAGCATTTT CASTLGRVSNQPQHF
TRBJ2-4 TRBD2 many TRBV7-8 TGTGCCAGCAGCTCGCGGGAGTCGGGGAACATTCAGTACTTC CASSSRESGNIQYF
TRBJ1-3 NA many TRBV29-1 TGCAGCGTCCGACAGCTTTCTGGAAACACCATATATTTT CSVRQLSGNTIYF
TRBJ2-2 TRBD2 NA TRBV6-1 TGTGCCAGCAGTCCCGGGACTAGCGGGAGAAGCGGGGAGCTGTTTTTT CASSPGTSGRSGELFF
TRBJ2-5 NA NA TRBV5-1 TGCGCCAGCAGCCCCCTCTTGGGGGAGACCCAGTACTTC CASSPLLGETQYF
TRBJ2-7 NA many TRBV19 TGTGCCAGTAGTAAGGCAGATCTCACCTACGAGCAGTACTTC CASSKADLTYEQYF
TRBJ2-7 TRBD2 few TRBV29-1 TGCAGCGCGGGGGGGAACTCCTACGAGCAGTACTTC CSAGGNSYEQYF
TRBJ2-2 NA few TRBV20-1 TGCAGTGCCAATCCCGGGGAGCTGTTTTTT CSANPGELFF
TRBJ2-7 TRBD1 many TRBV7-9 TGTGCCAGCAGCTCCCCTGGACGGACAGGGGGCGAGCAGTACTTC CASSSPGRTGGEQYF
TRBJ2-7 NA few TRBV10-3 TGTGCCGCGGCATCAGGACAGACCTACGAGCAGTACTTC CAAASGQTYEQYF
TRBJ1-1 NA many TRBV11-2 TGTGCCAGCAGCCGGACCCCACAGGCGCTACGGCCCAACACTGAAGCTTTCTTT CASSRTPQALRPNTEAFF
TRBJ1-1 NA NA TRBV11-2 TGTGCCAGCAGCAAGGAGCGGGGGAGAGCTTTCTTT CASSKERGRAFF
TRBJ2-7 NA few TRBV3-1 TGTGCCAGCAGCCAGGGGGTCAGGGCCTCCTACGAGCAGTACTTC CASSQGVRASYEQYF
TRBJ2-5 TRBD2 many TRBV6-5 TGTGCCAGCCGATTAGCGGGAGCGGGCGAGACCCAGTACTTC CASRLAGAGETQYF